This is a list of T cell receptor beta chains from one sample in a study of identical twins. TCRdb passed the 5' RACE reads through MiXCR, listing each CDR3 protein once. The sample consists of roughly 250,000 distinct CDR3 sequences, 6.5% to 9% of them appearing once. In addition, the sample was reused for a study of yellow fever vaccine responses in identical twins.

Material for sequencing was CD8+ T cells sorted from blood. The source of these receptors is a woman aged 18-29 years in good health. Each CDR3 is given with its conserved first and last residue. The D gene is left open where the match is weak. Clone sizes are given selectively: once, few, many, or a class where the clone is expanded.

many TRBJ2-3 TRBV7-8 15 NA CASSLGGGYTDTQYF TGTGCCAGCAGCTTAGGCGGCGGATACACAGATACGCAGTATTTT
many TRBJ2-2 TRBV7-8 14 TRBD2 CANRAGVGTGELFF TGTGCCAACCGAGCGGGAGTGGGGACCGGGGAGCTGTTTTTT
few TRBJ2-1 TRBV4-1 14 TRBD1 CASSQGQGWNEQFF TGCGCCAGCAGCCAAGGACAGGGGTGGAATGAGCAGTTCTTC
many TRBJ1-1 TRBV15 16 NA CATSREWGGRDTEAFF TGTGCCACCAGCAGAGAATGGGGGGGGCGTGACACTGAAGCTTTCTTT
NA TRBJ2-7 TRBV6-1 13 NA CASSLGRSYEQYF TGTGCCAGCAGCCTGGGCCGAAGCTACGAGCAGTACTTC
many TRBJ2-1 TRBV7-8 18 NA CASSFAIGGGKWLWEQFF TGTGCCAGCAGCTTCGCTATAGGTGGGGGAAAATGGCTTTGGGAGCAGTTCTTC
few TRBJ2-1 TRBV7-2 13 NA CASSLGGHGEQFF TGTGCCAGCAGCTTAGGGGGCCATGGTGAGCAGTTCTTC
NA TRBJ2-5 TRBV5-1 15 NA CASSYEQGWGETQYF TGCGCCAGCAGCTACGAACAGGGATGGGGGGAGACCCAGTACTTC
NA TRBJ2-1 TRBV20-1 14 NA CSAPSLRDYNEQFF TGCAGCGCACCCTCGCTGCGGGACTACAATGAGCAGTTCTTC
few TRBJ2-4 TRBV7-2 14 NA CASSLWGGQNIQYF TGTGCCAGCAGCTTGTGGGGGGGGCAAAACATTCAGTACTTC
many TRBJ1-2 TRBV29-1 13 NA CSVEDSLFYGYTF TGCAGCGTTGAAGACAGTCTTTTCTATGGCTACACCTTC
many TRBJ2-3 TRBV12-3/TRBV12-4 18 TRBD2 CASSFVWAGEILTDTQYF TGTGCCAGCAGTTTTGTTTGGGCGGGAGAAATACTCACAGATACGCAGTATTTT
many TRBJ2-1 TRBV4-1 14 NA CASSHGGSRDEQFF TGCGCCAGCAGCCATGGGGGTTCAAGGGATGAGCAGTTCTTC
NA TRBJ2-7 TRBV10-2 12 TRBD2 CASGGGPYEQYF TGCGCCAGCGGGGGGGGACCCTACGAGCAGTACTTC
many TRBJ2-1 TRBV2 15 TRBD2 CASSDASGVYNEQFF TGTGCCAGCAGTGACGCTAGCGGGGTCTACAATGAGCAGTTCTTC
many TRBJ2-3 TRBV18 14 NA CASSLSRSTDTQYF TGTGCCAGCTCATTGTCCCGGAGCACAGATACGCAGTATTTT
few TRBJ2-7 TRBV5-5 14 NA CASSLGERNYEQYF TGTGCCAGCAGCTTAGGGGAAAGAAACTACGAGCAGTACTTC